What follows are 11 T cell receptor beta chains derived from one specimen sequenced in a study of CD8 T cells in ankylosing spondylitis. TCRdb re-called the 5' RACE reads through MiXCR, storing one row per CDR3 protein. The sample has a few hundred thousand distinct CDR3 sequences, 15% to 20% seen once. The sequencing input was blood, either unsorted or a sorted T cell fraction (not recorded which). These receptor sequences come from a male donor with ankylosing spondylitis or in good health (not recorded which).

V usage is TRBV29-1 and J usage is TRBJ2-1; D may be TRBD2 (6 bases). Germline CDR1 and CDR2: SQVTM and ANQGSEA. The CDR3 length is 16 residues. Trimming took off 5 bases at V and 6 bases at J, with 23 bases between the two ends. The CDR3 region is CSVWDWASRGVNEQFF. CDR3 DNA sequence: TGCAGCGTTTGGGACTGGGCTAGCAGAGGGGTCAATGAGCAGTTCTTC.

Many counts were recorded for this clonotype. The chain has TRBV3-1 and TRBJ2-2, with a possible D match to TRBD2 (7 bases). CDR3 length: 15 amino acids. Per germline, CDR1 LGHDT and CDR2 YNNKEL (reference sequence). The V end lost 0 bases, the J end lost 6 bases, and 11 bases lay between the germline ends. CDR3 in amino acids: CASSQEGGGSGELFF. The CDR3 nucleotides read TGTGCCAGCAGCCAAGAAGGGGGGGGCTCCGGGGAGCTGTTTTTT. The full variable domain, in which reference TRBV3-1 and TRBJ2-2 provide the parts outside the CDR3, is DTAVSQTPKYLVTQMGNDKSIKCEQNLGHDTMYWYKQDSKKFLKIMFSYNNKELIINETVPNRFSPKSPDKAHLNLHINSLELGDSAVYFCASSQEGGGSGELFFGEGSRLTVL.

This clonotype was seen a few times. The chain recombines TRBV12-3 or TRBV12-4 with TRBJ2-2, with 7 bases lining up with TRBD2. There are 15 residues in the CDR3. V gave up 3 bases and J gave up 6 bases; unmatched junction bases: 7. The CDR3 loop reads CASSFPGGRAGELFF. CDR3 in DNA: TGTGCCAGCAGTTTCCCGGGTGGGAGGGCCGGGGAGCTGTTTTTT.

This chain joins TRBV6-2 or TRBV6-3 and TRBJ2-7, with no clear D. Trimming shortened V by 7 bases and J by 0 bases, and 10 bases separated the two germline ends. Germline loops: CDR1 MNHEY, CDR2 SVGEGT. The CDR3 runs to 13 residues. CDR3 in DNA: TGTGCCAGCATGCGACCAGGCTCCTACGAGCAGTACTTC. This encodes CASMRPGSYEQYF.

This rearrangement joins TRBV7-9 to TRBJ2-5; 8 nucleotides align to TRBD2. The V segment lost 5 bases and the J segment 4 bases; nucleotides outside the gene matches: 9. Germline CDR1 is SEHNR and CDR2 is FQNEAQ (reference sequence). This CDR3 is built from 15 residues. CDR3 nucleotides: TGTGCCAGCAGCCACACGTGGCTAGCGGGAGAGACCCAGTACTTC. Amino acid sequence: CASSHTWLAGETQYF.

This clonotype was seen at least ten times. In nucleotides, the CDR3 is TGTGCCACAGCATCCCTAAACAGGGAGGCGCTCCACTTT. It encodes CATASLNREALHF. The J gene is TRBJ1-6, the V gene TRBV27; D is possibly TRBD1 (6 bases). Looked up from germline, CDR1 is MNHEY and CDR2 is SMNVEV (reference sequence). The CDR3 runs 13 residues. With 10 bases removed from V and 16 bases from J, the gap between germline ends came to 23 bases.

The V gene is TRBV29-1, the J gene TRBJ2-2; TRBD2 agrees at 14 bases. CDR3 length equals 16 residues. The germline CDR1 and CDR2 sequences are SQVTM and ANQGSEA. J lost 3 bases, V lost 1 base, and 1 base had no gene match. The CDR3 region is CSVEGLAGGDTGELFF. The CDR3 nucleotides are TGCAGCGTTGAAGGACTAGCGGGAGGGGACACCGGGGAGCTGTTTTTT.

The sample holds a few counts of this clonotype. The rearrangement links TRBV9 to TRBJ2-3, with D perhaps TRBD2 (6 bases). V lost 3 bases to trimming and J lost 1 base, with 12 bases between them. CDR1 and CDR2 (germline): SGDLS, YYNGEE. This CDR3 has 15 amino acids. For the CDR3, the DNA is TGTGCCAGCAGCGCCTCTAGCGTTCGCACAGATACGCAGTATTTT. Its translation: CASSASSVRTDTQYF.

CDR3 sequence: CSVRTGGPYEQYF. The DNA for the CDR3 is TGCAGCGTTCGGACAGGGGGCCCCTACGAGCAGTACTTC. This chain connects TRBV29-1 to TRBJ2-7; TRBD1 matches at 11 bases. J was trimmed by 2 bases and V by 5 bases; bases with no gene match: 2. This CDR3 contains 13 residues. Germline V gives CDR1 SQVTM, CDR2 ANQGSEA.

This clonotype was detected many times. The chain uses TRBV29-1 and TRBJ2-7; 10 positions agree with TRBD1. The CDR3 loop spans 14 amino acids. V trimming: 4 bases; J trimming: 2 bases; junction bases outside the gene matches: 5. Per germline, CDR1 SQVTM and CDR2 ANQGSEA. CDR3 sequence reads: CSVAGTGETYEQYF. The DNA for the CDR3 is TGCAGCGTTGCCGGGACAGGGGAAACCTACGAGCAGTACTTC.

The chain couples TRBV27 to TRBJ2-1; D is unresolved. CDR1 and CDR2 (germline): MNHEY, SMNVEV (reference sequence). Trimming shortened V by 6 bases and J by 1 base, and 10 bases separated the two germline ends. The CDR3 is 14 residues long. CDR3 coding DNA: TGTGCCAGCAGATCACTCCAGTCCTACAATGAGCAGTTCTTC. Protein sequence: CASRSLQSYNEQFF.